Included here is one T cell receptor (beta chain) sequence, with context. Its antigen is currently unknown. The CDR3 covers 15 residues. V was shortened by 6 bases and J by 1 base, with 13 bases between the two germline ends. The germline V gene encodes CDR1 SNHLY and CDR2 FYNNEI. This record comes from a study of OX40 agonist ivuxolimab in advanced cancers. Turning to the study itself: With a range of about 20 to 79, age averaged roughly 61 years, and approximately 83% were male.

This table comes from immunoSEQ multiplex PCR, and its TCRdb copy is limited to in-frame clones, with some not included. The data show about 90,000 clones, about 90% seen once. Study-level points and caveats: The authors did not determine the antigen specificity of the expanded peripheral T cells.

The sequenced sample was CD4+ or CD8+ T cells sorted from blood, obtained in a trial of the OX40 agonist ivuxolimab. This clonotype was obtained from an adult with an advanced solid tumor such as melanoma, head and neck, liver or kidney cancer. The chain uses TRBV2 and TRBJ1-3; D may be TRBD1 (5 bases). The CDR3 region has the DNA TGTGCCAGCAGGGAACAGGACCTTTCTGGAAACACCATATATTTT. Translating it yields CASREQDLSGNTIYF.